This is a list of T cell receptor beta chains from one sample in a study of cytomegalovirus exposure and HLA in healthy donors. Clones were sequenced by immunoSEQ multiplex PCR, and TCRdb holds only the in-frame ones, with some missing. The sample holds around 140,000 clones, around 77% seen once. Sequencing was carried out using PBMCs. The origin of the receptors is a male donor in good health and CMV-seropositive. Both conserved end residues are part of each CDR3. A D gene is named only where the DNA matches it firmly.

d_gene: NA
j_gene: TRBJ2-7
v_gene: TRBV28
CDR3nt: TGTGCCAGCAGTCCCCCCATAGATCGGAGGATCGAGACCTACGAGCAGTACTTC
CDR3aa: CASSPPIDRRIETYEQYF

d_gene: NA
j_gene: TRBJ1-5
v_gene: TRBV6-1
CDR3nt: TGTGCCAGCAGTAAACAGGGTGAAGATCAGCCCCAGCATTTT
CDR3aa: CASSKQGEDQPQHF

d_gene: TRBD1
j_gene: TRBJ2-5
v_gene: TRBV11-2
CDR3nt: TGTGCCAGCAGCTCCCTCAGGACAGGTTCCTCAGAGACCCAGTACTTC
CDR3aa: CASSSLRTGSSETQYF

d_gene: NA
j_gene: TRBJ2-5
v_gene: TRBV15
CDR3nt: TGTGCCACCAGCAGAACTCTCCAAGAGACCCAGTACTTC
CDR3aa: CATSRTLQETQYF

d_gene: TRBD1
j_gene: TRBJ2-5
v_gene: TRBV2
CDR3nt: TGTGCCAGCGGGTTATTTGGACAGGGGCTACAAGAGACCCAGTACTTC
CDR3aa: CASGLFGQGLQETQYF

d_gene: TRBD2
j_gene: TRBJ2-7
v_gene: TRBV6-1
CDR3nt: TGTGCCAGCAGTCCACTGACTAGCGCGCCCTACGAGCAGTACTTC
CDR3aa: CASSPLTSAPYEQYF

d_gene: NA
j_gene: TRBJ1-2
v_gene: TRBV14
CDR3nt: TGTGCCAGCAGCCAAGGGGTCTGGGAGCGTGGCTACACCTTC
CDR3aa: CASSQGVWERGYTF

d_gene: NA
j_gene: TRBJ2-7
v_gene: TRBV5-1
CDR3nt: TGCGCCAGCAGCTCCGTAGCGTCTTTTACCTACGAGCAGTACTTC
CDR3aa: CASSSVASFTYEQYF

d_gene: TRBD1
j_gene: TRBJ2-2
v_gene: TRBV7-8
CDR3nt: TGTGCCAGCAGCCTGGGACAGGGGGGCACCGGGGAGCTGTTTTTT
CDR3aa: CASSLGQGGTGELFF

d_gene: TRBD2
j_gene: TRBJ2-5
v_gene: TRBV6-6
CDR3nt: TGTGGCACACGGGAGCGGGGCGGCCAAGAGACCCAGTACTTC
CDR3aa: CGTRERGGQETQYF

d_gene: TRBD2
j_gene: TRBJ2-6
v_gene: TRBV19
CDR3nt: TGTGCCAGTGGTAGGGCGGGGGGCTCTGGGGCCAACGTCCTGACTTTC
CDR3aa: CASGRAGGSGANVLTF

d_gene: TRBD1
j_gene: TRBJ1-6
v_gene: TRBV7-6
CDR3nt: TGTGCCAGCAGCCGGACAGGGGGGGATTCACCCCTCCACTTT
CDR3aa: CASSRTGGDSPLHF

d_gene: TRBD2
j_gene: TRBJ2-7
v_gene: TRBV5-1
CDR3nt: TGCGCCAGCAGCCCTCTCATAGCGGGAGACGAGCAGTACTTC
CDR3aa: CASSPLIAGDEQYF

d_gene: TRBD1
j_gene: TRBJ2-7
v_gene: TRBV2
CDR3nt: TGTGCCAGCAGGGGACAGGGGAACGAGCAGTACTTC
CDR3aa: CASRGQGNEQYF

d_gene: NA
j_gene: TRBJ1-3
v_gene: TRBV27
CDR3nt: TGTGCCAGCAGGGACAGTGCATCCTCTGGAAACACCATATATTTT
CDR3aa: CASRDSASSGNTIYF

d_gene: TRBD2
j_gene: TRBJ2-2
v_gene: TRBV5-1
CDR3nt: TGCGCCAGCAGCGCCGGGACTAGCGACACCGGGGAGCTGTTTTTT
CDR3aa: CASSAGTSDTGELFF